A single sample is the source of the 18 T cell receptor beta chains below, sequenced in a study of blood T cell repertoires in COVID-19. Data came from immunoSEQ multiplex PCR; TCRdb stores just in-frame clones and leaves some out. The table records about 330,000 clones, more than 75% of them present only once. The source material was PBMCs or T cells enriched from blood (not recorded which). All receptors come from a woman aged 25 to 39 who had recovered from COVID-19.

This chain uses TRBV5-4 with TRBJ1-6; the D is unclear. Germline loops: CDR1 SGHNT, CDR2 YYREEE (reference sequence). Trimming cost V 3 bases and J 13 bases, with 17 bases left between them. The CDR3 is made up of 14 amino acids. The CDR3 is CASSSAGAWVPLHF. The CDR3 DNA follows: TGTGCCAGCAGCTCCGCGGGCGCCTGGGTGCCCCTCCACTTT.

The V and J genes are TRBV4-3 and TRBJ1-6; D ambiguous. In germline, CDR1 is LGHNA, CDR2 YSLEER. The V end lost 3 bases, the J end lost 10 bases, and 10 bases lay between the germline ends. CDR3 length: 13 amino acids. CDR3 sequence reads: CASSQDSRSPLHF. CDR3 nucleotide sequence: TGCGCCAGCAGCCAGGACTCACGGTCACCCCTCCACTTT.

This clone appeared a single time. V and J are TRBV5-8 and TRBJ1-1; TRBD1 aligns across 7 bases. This CDR3 has 17 residues. Unmatched junction bases numbered 10, after V lost 2 bases and J lost 0 bases. CDR1 and CDR2 from the germline V gene are SGHTS and YDEGEE. As DNA, the CDR3 is TGTGCCAGCAGCTTCCAGAGGGGGACAGCCATGAACACTGAAGCTTTCTTT. This gives the protein CASSFQRGTAMNTEAFF.

The V call is TRBV5-1, the J call TRBJ2-3; D is possibly TRBD1 (6 bases). Trimming removed 0 bases at V and 0 bases at J, with 8 bases between. This CDR3 comprises 15 residues. Germline CDR1 and CDR2: SGHRS and YFSETQ. CDR3 DNA sequence: TGCGCCAGCAGCTTGGGGGGGCCCAGCACAGATACGCAGTATTTT. Its protein is CASSLGGPSTDTQYF.

The J gene is TRBJ1-3, the V gene TRBV28; a weak D match, TRBD1 (5 bases). V lost 6 bases and J lost 11, with 20 bases in between. The CDR3 totals 14 residues. Germline V gene sequence: CDR1 MDHEN, CDR2 SYDVKM. The DNA of the CDR3 is TGTGCCAGCAGGTCGTCAGGGCCAGGTTTACCCATATATTTT. Translated, it gives CASRSSGPGLPIYF.

The gene calls are TRBV12-3 or TRBV12-4 and TRBJ2-1; weak D call: TRBD1 (5 bases). There are 12 residues in the CDR3. Trimming stripped 3 bases from V and 15 bases from J, with 15 bases between. The CDR3 region has the DNA TGTGCCAGCAGTTTTGGTTCCGATCAGGGGTTCTTC. Protein: CASSFGSDQGFF.

The rearrangement links TRBV4-1 to TRBJ2-7; 10 bases map to TRBD2. V gave up 0 bases and J gave up 7 bases; unmatched junction bases: 18. Germline V gene sequence: CDR1 MGHRA, CDR2 YSYEKL. The CDR3 is 19 amino acids. CDR3 region: CASSQDPIISGGVPGEQYF. CDR3 nucleotides: TGCGCCAGCAGCCAAGACCCAATTATAAGCGGGGGGGTCCCGGGTGAGCAGTACTTC.

In nucleotides, the CDR3 is TGTGCCAGCAGCTTAGGGACAGCCCGATCTAATGAAAAACTGTTTTTT. It codes for CASSLGTARSNEKLFF. The chain has TRBV11-2 and TRBJ1-4; maybe TRBD1 (6 bases). Trimming took 1 base from V and 3 from J, leaving 12 bases between them. CDR1 and CDR2 from the germline V gene are SGHAT and FQNNGV. The CDR3 is 16 amino acids.

The sample holds many counts of this clone. This chain joins TRBV5-1 and TRBJ1-6; D ambiguous. V lost 0 bases and J 7 bases, leaving 8 bases between the germline ends. The CDR3 extends over 14 amino acids. Germline loops: CDR1 SGHRS, CDR2 YFSETQ. The CDR3 region is CASSLVGENSPLHF. The CDR3 DNA sequence: TGCGCCAGCAGCTTGGTTGGAGAGAATTCACCCCTCCACTTT.

The V call is TRBV5-1, the J call TRBJ1-2; 7 nucleotides match TRBD1. The CDR3 consists of 18 residues. Germline CDR1 is SGHRS and CDR2 is YFSETQ. J lost 4 bases, V lost 4 bases, and 19 bases had no gene match. CDR3: CASSPSGQPHLEGYGYTF. The CDR3 bases are TGCGCCAGCAGCCCATCGGGACAGCCACACCTTGAGGGCTATGGCTACACCTTC. The full variable domain, with the rest looked up from reference TRBV5-1 and TRBJ1-2, is KAGVTQTPRYLIKTRGQQVTLSCSPISGHRSVSWYQQTPGQGLQFLFEYFSETQRNKGNFPGRFSGRQFSNSRSEMNVSTLELGDSALYLCASSPSGQPHLEGYGYTFGSGTRLTVV.

The V call is TRBV11-2, the J call TRBJ2-5, with D uncertain. The V and J ends lost 4 bases and 4 bases respectively, with 4 bases between them. Germline V gene sequence: CDR1 SGHAT, CDR2 FQNNGV. The CDR3 is 11 amino acids. The CDR3 DNA is TGTGCCAGCAGCTCTACAGAGACCCAGTACTTC. Residues: CASSSTETQYF. Complete variable domain (other parts from reference TRBV11-2 and TRBJ2-5): EAGVAQSPRYKIIEKRQSVAFWCNPISGHATLYWYQQILGQGPKLLIQFQNNGVVDDSQLPKDRFSAERLKGVDSTLKIQPAKLEDSAVYLCASSSTETQYFGPGTRLLVL.

A word on this clone: This CDR3 is also generated by other DNA sequences in the sample. The rearrangement joins TRBV5-1 to TRBJ2-5; the D gene is possibly TRBD2 (7 bases). Germline V lookup: CDR1 SGHRS, CDR2 YFSETQ. V was clipped by 0 bases and J by 1 base, with 10 bases between them. The CDR3 covers 15 residues. For the CDR3, the DNA is TGCGCCAGCAGCTTGGGGGCGGGGGCCCAAGAGACCCAGTACTTC. Translating gives CASSLGAGAQETQYF. Together with reference TRBV5-1 and TRBJ2-5, the CDR3 gives the full variable domain: KAGVTQTPRYLIKTRGQQVTLSCSPISGHRSVSWYQQTPGQGLQFLFEYFSETQRNKGNFPGRFSGRQFSNSRSEMNVSTLELGDSALYLCASSLGAGAQETQYFGPGTRLLVL.

The chain recombines TRBV27 with TRBJ2-5; 7 bases agree with TRBD2. J gave up 6 bases and V 2 bases, and 3 bases lay outside the gene matches. CDR1 is MNHEY, CDR2 SMNVEV, per germline (reference sequence). CDR3 length: 13 amino acids. CDR3 nucleotide sequence: TGTGCCAGCAGTTTAACGGGGGGAAAGACCCAGTACTTC. The encoded protein is CASSLTGGKTQYF.

This clone was detected once. This rearrangement joins TRBV3-1 (or the pseudogene TRBV3-2) to TRBJ2-4; 8 bases match TRBD2. The CDR3 runs 14 residues. V was pared by 4 bases and J by 6 bases, with 5 bases of the junction left unmatched. Germline assignment: CDR1 LGHDT and CDR2 YNNKEL (reference sequence). CDR3 nucleotides: TGTGCCAGCAGCCGAGCGGGGGCAGGAAACATTCAGTACTTC. Translation: CASSRAGAGNIQYF.

This sequence joins TRBV25-1 and TRBJ1-5, with a possible D match to TRBD1 (5 bases). Germline CDR1 MGHDK, CDR2 SYGVNS. The CDR3 totals 14 residues. Trimming removed 1 base at V and 7 bases at J, with 11 bases between. CDR3 in DNA: TGTGCCAGCAGTGAATCCGGGGGTCGACAGCCCCAGCATTTT. Encoded protein: CASSESGGRQPQHF.

Here the CDR3 DNA reads TGCGCCAGCAGCCAAGGGGCCGGGGGTGGCAATCAGCCCCAGCATTTT. Protein product: CASSQGAGGGNQPQHF. V gene TRBV4-1 combines with J gene TRBJ1-5, with D possibly being TRBD1 (5 bases). The CDR3 is 16 residues long. Deletions cut 1 base from V and 2 bases from J, with 12 bases between. Germline V gene sequence: CDR1 MGHRA, CDR2 YSYEKL.

The chain recombines TRBV5-1 with TRBJ1-2; weak D call: TRBD1 (6 bases). Trimming took off 3 bases at V and 1 base at J, with 10 bases between the two ends. The CDR3 covers 14 residues. From germline, CDR1 is SGHRS and CDR2 YFSETQ. The CDR3: CASSYREGNYGYTF. The DNA of the CDR3 is TGCGCCAGCAGCTACAGGGAAGGTAACTATGGCTACACCTTC.

This chain uses TRBV11-2 with TRBJ1-5; D unclear. V lost 9 bases, J lost 4 bases, and 4 bases lay in between. Germline V gene sequence: CDR1 SGHAT, CDR2 FQNNGV. The CDR3 is 10 amino acids. The CDR3 loop is CARRNQPQHF. The CDR3, as DNA: TGTGCCAGACGGAATCAGCCCCAGCATTTT.